These 9 T cell receptor beta chains originate from one sample sequenced in a study of T cell responses to AZD1222 COVID-19 vaccine. Only in-frame clones appear in the TCRdb table, and some are missing; sequencing was by immunoSEQ multiplex PCR. The sample holds some 110,000 clones, approximately 83% seen once. This sample comprised peripheral blood, obtained on day 0 of MenACWY control vaccination. Receptors were obtained from an adult in good health.

The rearrangement joins TRBV7-9 to TRBJ1-2; 8 bases map to TRBD1. Germline CDR1 is SEHNR and CDR2 is FQNEAQ (reference sequence). The CDR3 extends over 16 amino acids. Losses at the gene ends were 5 bases for V and 3 bases for J; bases not matched to a gene: 11. The CDR3 is CASSVVGQGADYGYTF. CDR3 DNA: TGTGCCAGCAGCGTAGTCGGACAGGGCGCGGACTATGGCTACACCTTC. Drawing the rest from reference TRBV7-9 and TRBJ1-2, the complete variable domain is DTGVSQNPRHKITKRGQNVTFRCDPISEHNRLYWYRQTLGQGPEFLTYFQNEAQLEKSRLLSDRFSAERPKGSFSTLEIQRTEQGDSAMYLCASSVVGQGADYGYTFGSGTRLTVV.

The chain uses TRBV19 and TRBJ2-7; D gene unclear. The CDR3 has 14 amino acids. Between the trimmed V and J ends, which lost 0 bases and 1 base, there was a span of 7 bases. Germline loops: CDR1 LNHDA, CDR2 SQIVND (reference sequence). For the CDR3, the DNA is TGTGCCAGTAGTATAGATAGCAGGTCCTACGAGCAGTACTTC. It encodes CASSIDSRSYEQYF.

The sample holds a few counts of this clone. The V and J genes are TRBV28 and TRBJ1-1, with 8 bases identical to TRBD1. Germline-derived CDR1 and CDR2 are MDHEN and SYDVKM. CDR3 length equals 17 residues. V was clipped by 8 bases and J by 7 bases; unmatched bases: 21. The CDR3 sequence is CASRVGQEGGLYGEAFF. As DNA, the CDR3 is TGTGCCAGCCGCGTGGGACAGGAGGGGGGGCTATATGGTGAAGCTTTCTTT.

The gene calls are TRBV18 and TRBJ1-1; 9 nucleotides align to TRBD1. With V trimmed by 2 bases and J by 6 bases, 7 bases remained unmatched. Germline CDR1 is KGHSH and CDR2 is LQKENI. This CDR3 is 15 amino acids long. The CDR3 region has the DNA TGTGCCAGCTCACCAACCGGGACAGGGAAGGCTGAAGCTTTCTTT. It yields the protein CASSPTGTGKAEAFF.

The chain is built from TRBV28 and TRBJ2-7, with D possibly being TRBD1 (5 bases). The germline V gene encodes CDR1 MDHEN and CDR2 SYDVKM. V was cut by 2 bases and J by 3 bases, with 8 bases left in between. The CDR3 is 13 amino acids. The DNA for the CDR3 is TGTGCCAGCAGTTTAGGACACCTCTACGAGCAGTACTTC. It specifies CASSLGHLYEQYF.

The chain uses TRBV21-1 and TRBJ1-2; the table gives TRBD1 as D, unverified against the DNA. TRBV21-1 is noted as a pseudogene. There are 12 residues in the CDR3. CDR3 DNA: TGTGCCAGTGGGACAGGGTGGTATGGCTACACCTTC. This sequence encodes CASGTGWYGYTF.

For the CDR3, the DNA is TGTGCCAGCAGTTTATCTTCAGATACGCAGTATTTT. As protein: CASSLSSDTQYF. The rearrangement joins TRBV28 to TRBJ2-3; no definite D call. Trimming took 1 base from V and 4 from J, leaving 3 bases between them. The CDR3 loop spans 12 amino acids. Germline values: CDR1 MDHEN, CDR2 SYDVKM.

V usage is TRBV5-1 and J usage is TRBJ1-1; 10 nucleotides agree with TRBD1. V was pared by 8 bases and J by 3 bases, with 7 bases of the junction left unmatched. The CDR3 totals 14 residues. CDR1 SGHRS and CDR2 YFSETQ come from the germline V gene. The CDR3 here is CASGQGDRDTEAFF. The CDR3 bases are TGCGCCAGTGGACAGGGGGATAGGGACACTGAAGCTTTCTTT. Full variable domain (outside the CDR3, taken from reference TRBV5-1 and TRBJ1-1): KAGVTQTPRYLIKTRGQQVTLSCSPISGHRSVSWYQQTPGQGLQFLFEYFSETQRNKGNFPGRFSGRQFSNSRSEMNVSTLELGDSALYLCASGQGDRDTEAFFGQGTRLTVV.

This chain links TRBV4-3 with TRBJ1-2; TRBD1 might be the D (5 bases). This CDR3 comprises 17 residues. Germline CDR1 LGHNA, CDR2 YSLEER. Deletions cut 0 bases from V and 3 bases from J, with 17 bases between. DNA of the CDR3: TGCGCCAGCAGCCAAGATCCCGGCGGGGGTTTGGACTATGGCTACACCTTC. Amino acids: CASSQDPGGGLDYGYTF.